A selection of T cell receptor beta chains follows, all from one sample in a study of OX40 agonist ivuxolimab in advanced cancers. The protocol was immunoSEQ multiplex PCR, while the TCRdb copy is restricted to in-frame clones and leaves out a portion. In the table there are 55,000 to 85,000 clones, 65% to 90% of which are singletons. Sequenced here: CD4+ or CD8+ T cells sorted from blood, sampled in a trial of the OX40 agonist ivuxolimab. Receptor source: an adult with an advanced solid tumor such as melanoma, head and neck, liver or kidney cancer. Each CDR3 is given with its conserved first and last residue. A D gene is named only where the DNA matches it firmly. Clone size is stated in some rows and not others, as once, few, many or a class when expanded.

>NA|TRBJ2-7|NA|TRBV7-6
CASSRGHEAYEQYF
TGTGCCAGCAGCCGTGGACACGAAGCCTACGAGCAGTACTTC
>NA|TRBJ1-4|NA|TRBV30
CAWGLLEKLFF
TGTGCCTGGGGCCTTTTGGAAAAACTGTTTTTT
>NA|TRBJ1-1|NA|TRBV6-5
CASSYSNGGTEAFF
TGTGCCAGCAGTTACTCAAATGGGGGCACTGAAGCTTTCTTT
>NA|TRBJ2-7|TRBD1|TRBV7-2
CASSLSGQGVSYEQYF
TGTGCCAGCAGCTTATCGGGACAGGGGGTATCCTACGAGCAGTACTTC
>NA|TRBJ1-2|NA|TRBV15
CATSRGRGPTQGGYTF
TGTGCCACCAGCAGAGGGAGGGGACCTACCCAGGGTGGCTACACCTTC
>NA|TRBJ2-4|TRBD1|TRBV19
CASSIDRDRQNIQYF
TGTGCCAGTAGTATCGACCGGGACAGGCAAAACATTCAGTACTTC
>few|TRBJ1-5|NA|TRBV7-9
CASSLQQNQPQHF
TGTGCCAGCAGCTTACAACAGAATCAGCCCCAGCATTTT
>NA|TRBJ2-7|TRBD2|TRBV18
CASSQETSGPYEQYF
TGTGCCAGCTCACAAGAAACTAGCGGCCCCTACGAGCAGTACTTC
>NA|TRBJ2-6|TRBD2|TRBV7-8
CASSGTSGPSGANVLTF
TGTGCCAGCAGCGGGACTAGCGGGCCCTCTGGGGCCAACGTCCTGACTTTC
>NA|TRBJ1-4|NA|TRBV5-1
CASSFQPGLGEKLFF
TGCGCCAGCAGCTTCCAACCGGGGCTAGGAGAAAAACTGTTTTTT
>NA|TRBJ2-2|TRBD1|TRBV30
CAVTGTANTGELFF
TGTGCCGTTACCGGGACAGCGAACACCGGGGAGCTGTTTTTT
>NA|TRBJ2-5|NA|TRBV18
CASSPALQETQYF
TGTGCCAGCTCACCGGCCCTCCAAGAGACCCAGTACTTC
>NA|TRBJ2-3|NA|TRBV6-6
CASSPLSDTQYF
TGTGCCAGCAGTCCCCTATCAGATACGCAGTATTTT
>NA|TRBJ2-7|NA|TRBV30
CAWTPSSDYEQYF
TGTGCCTGGACCCCTTCTAGCGACTACGAGCAGTACTTC